The rows below give T cell receptor beta chains drawn from one sample of a study of vaccination and CD4 T cells after COVID-19. Their antigens remain unidentified. TCRdb passed the PCR reads through MiXCR, listing each CDR3 protein once. Among 15,000 or so distinct CDR3 sequences listed, 30% to 35% were seen once. The sample consisted of cultured CD4+ T cells from blood. The source of these receptors is a human donor with COVID-19. Each CDR3 is given with its conserved first and last residue. Fields, in order: CDR3 DNA, CDR3 protein, V gene, D gene, clone size, J gene. The D gene is left open where the match is weak. A row's size may be missing; if present it is once, few, many or a size class.

DNA: TGTGCCAGTACCCCAATAGGGCAGGGGGCGCTGAACACTGAAGCTTTCTTT
CDR3: CASTPIGQGALNTEAFF
V: TRBV19
D: TRBD1
size: NA
J: TRBJ1-1

DNA: TGTGCCAGCAGCCGCGGGGGGGACACCGGGGAGCTGTTTTTT
CDR3: CASSRGGDTGELFF
V: TRBV7-3
D: TRBD2
size: few
J: TRBJ2-2

DNA: TGTGCCAGCAGTGTCAGTTGGGGGTTTTCGGGCGGCTACACCTTC
CDR3: CASSVSWGFSGGYTF
V: TRBV25-1
D: NA
size: NA
J: TRBJ1-2

DNA: TGTGCCAGCAGCTTAAGAGGGGGTACGGACATTCAGTACTTC
CDR3: CASSLRGGTDIQYF
V: TRBV7-9
D: NA
size: few
J: TRBJ2-4

DNA: TGTGCCAGCAGTACAACCGGGACAGGAAATTCACCCCTCCACTTT
CDR3: CASSTTGTGNSPLHF
V: TRBV28
D: TRBD1
size: few
J: TRBJ1-6

DNA: TGTGCCAGCAGCTTAGGTCAGAACACTGAAGCTTTCTTT
CDR3: CASSLGQNTEAFF
V: TRBV7-9
D: NA
size: NA
J: TRBJ1-1

DNA: TGTGCCAGCAGCACAGGGGGCGTAAGATCTGAAGCTTTCTTT
CDR3: CASSTGGVRSEAFF
V: TRBV28
D: TRBD1
size: NA
J: TRBJ1-1

DNA: TGTGCCAGCAGTTTATACCGTCCAGATAATTCACCCCTCCACTTT
CDR3: CASSLYRPDNSPLHF
V: TRBV27
D: NA
size: few
J: TRBJ1-6

DNA: TGTGCCAGCAAACTCGGGGGGGCTCTGACAGATACGCAGTATTTT
CDR3: CASKLGGALTDTQYF
V: TRBV7-3
D: TRBD2
size: few
J: TRBJ2-3

DNA: TGTGCCAGCAGTGAGTCCGGGACACGCAGCGGTGGCTACACCTTC
CDR3: CASSESGTRSGGYTF
V: TRBV2
D: NA
size: NA
J: TRBJ1-2

DNA: TGTGCCAGCACGCGGGGGGACTTAGATTTATATGCGAACACCGGGGAGCTGTTTTTT
CDR3: CASTRGDLDLYANTGELFF
V: TRBV6-1
D: TRBD2
size: few
J: TRBJ2-2

DNA: TGTGCCATCAGGTCGGATAGCGGGGGCCCGAACACCGGGGAGCTGTTTTTT
CDR3: CAIRSDSGGPNTGELFF
V: TRBV10-3
D: TRBD2
size: few
J: TRBJ2-2

DNA: TGCGCCAGCAGCTTTGAATCCGGTCTTCCCAAAAACATTCAGTACTTC
CDR3: CASSFESGLPKNIQYF
V: TRBV5-1
D: NA
size: NA
J: TRBJ2-4

DNA: TGCGCCAGCAGCGCCGGGAAAGGGGGCAACGCTGAAGCTTTCTTT
CDR3: CASSAGKGGNAEAFF
V: TRBV5-1
D: TRBD1
size: few
J: TRBJ1-1

DNA: TGTGCCAGCAGTTTAGCGGCAGGGGAGGGGTATGGCTACACCTTC
CDR3: CASSLAAGEGYGYTF
V: TRBV28
D: NA
size: few
J: TRBJ1-2

DNA: TGCGGAACTAGCGGGGGGGCCCCAGATACGCAGTATTTT
CDR3: CGTSGGAPDTQYF
V: TRBV20-1
D: TRBD2
size: NA
J: TRBJ2-3

DNA: TGTGCCAGCAGCACAACAGGGGGCGGCAATCAGCCCCAGCATTTT
CDR3: CASSTTGGGNQPQHF
V: TRBV6-1
D: TRBD1
size: NA
J: TRBJ1-5

DNA: TGTGCCAGCAGCGTGGGGCGCAGCCAAGAGACCCAGTACTTC
CDR3: CASSVGRSQETQYF
V: TRBV9
D: NA
size: NA
J: TRBJ2-5

DNA: TGTGCTAGTGGTTTAGACGGGATTGAAGCTTTCTTT
CDR3: CASGLDGIEAFF
V: TRBV12-5
D: NA
size: NA
J: TRBJ1-1

DNA: TGTGCCAGCAGTTTAAATGGCAGCCCAGAAGCTTTCTTT
CDR3: CASSLNGSPEAFF
V: TRBV27
D: NA
size: NA
J: TRBJ1-1

DNA: TGCGCCAGCAGTTTCCTTTCTTCACGGGGGGACACAGATACGCAGTATTTT
CDR3: CASSFLSSRGDTDTQYF
V: TRBV5-1
D: TRBD2
size: NA
J: TRBJ2-3

DNA: TGTGCCAGCAGTGCCTTACCCCCGGGCGCGGGGGGATCTGGGGCCAACGTCCTGACTTTC
CDR3: CASSALPPGAGGSGANVLTF
V: TRBV2
D: TRBD2
size: NA
J: TRBJ2-6

DNA: TGTGCCAGCAGCCCACTAGACAGGAACTATGGCTACACCTTC
CDR3: CASSPLDRNYGYTF
V: TRBV7-2
D: NA
size: NA
J: TRBJ1-2

DNA: TGTGCCAGCAGTTTAGAGGCGACAGGGATCGGGGAGCTGTTTTTT
CDR3: CASSLEATGIGELFF
V: TRBV12-3/TRBV12-4
D: TRBD1
size: few
J: TRBJ2-2

DNA: TGTGCCAGCAGCGCGGCCTACCAGTCCTACGAGCAGTACTTC
CDR3: CASSAAYQSYEQYF
V: TRBV11-2
D: NA
size: NA
J: TRBJ2-7

DNA: TGTGCCAGCAGCTTGAAGACAGGGGGCCGTTTGGCCCAGCATTTT
CDR3: CASSLKTGGRLAQHF
V: TRBV5-6
D: TRBD1
size: few
J: TRBJ1-5

DNA: TGTGCCAGCAGCTCACCCGACGTGGCCACTGAAGCTTTCTTT
CDR3: CASSSPDVATEAFF
V: TRBV7-3
D: NA
size: few
J: TRBJ1-1

DNA: TGCAGTGCTAGCCAAGGGACAGTGATGAACACTGAAGCTTTCTTT
CDR3: CSASQGTVMNTEAFF
V: TRBV20-1
D: TRBD1
size: few
J: TRBJ1-1

DNA: TGTGCCACCAGCAGGGACAATAATGAAAAACTGTTTTTT
CDR3: CATSRDNNEKLFF
V: TRBV15
D: NA
size: few
J: TRBJ1-4

DNA: TGCGCCAGCAGCCTCACAGCCAACGGGCAAGAGACCCAGTACTTC
CDR3: CASSLTANGQETQYF
V: TRBV4-1
D: NA
size: NA
J: TRBJ2-5

DNA: TGCGCCAGCAGCTTGTTAATGGCGGGGGGAGACACAAATACGCAGTATTTT
CDR3: CASSLLMAGGDTNTQYF
V: TRBV5-1
D: TRBD2
size: NA
J: TRBJ2-3

DNA: TGTGCCAGCAGCCCGCCGTCCGGGGACAGGGGGCGAAGGGGCTACACCTTC
CDR3: CASSPPSGDRGRRGYTF
V: TRBV11-2
D: TRBD1
size: NA
J: TRBJ1-2

DNA: TGTGCCATCAGCGAGACAGACTATGGCTACACCTTC
CDR3: CAISETDYGYTF
V: TRBV10-3
D: NA
size: NA
J: TRBJ1-2

DNA: TGTGCCACCACTCGGGGGGGATCTGGGGCCAACGTCCTGACTTTC
CDR3: CATTRGGSGANVLTF
V: TRBV12-3/TRBV12-4
D: TRBD2
size: NA
J: TRBJ2-6

DNA: TGCAGTGCAGAAACTAGAACCGGGGAGCTGTTTTTT
CDR3: CSAETRTGELFF
V: TRBV20-1
D: NA
size: NA
J: TRBJ2-2

DNA: TGCAGTGCTAGGGATAGCGGGGTCTCCTACGAGCAGTACTTC
CDR3: CSARDSGVSYEQYF
V: TRBV20-1
D: TRBD2
size: NA
J: TRBJ2-7

DNA: TGTGCCAGCAGCCTAGCGGGGGGGGAGTATGAGCAGTTCTTC
CDR3: CASSLAGGEYEQFF
V: TRBV11-2
D: TRBD2
size: few
J: TRBJ2-1

DNA: TGTGCCAGCAGAGACTCGCGGGGGGGAAACACAGATACGCAGTATTTT
CDR3: CASRDSRGGNTDTQYF
V: TRBV6-5
D: TRBD2
size: few
J: TRBJ2-3

DNA: TGTGCCAGCAGTTCCCCCATAGGACAGAACAATCAGCCCCAGCATTTT
CDR3: CASSSPIGQNNQPQHF
V: TRBV28
D: NA
size: NA
J: TRBJ1-5

DNA: TGTGCCAGCAGCCAAGGTGAAGCCCTCCACTTT
CDR3: CASSQGEALHF
V: TRBV14
D: NA
size: NA
J: TRBJ1-6